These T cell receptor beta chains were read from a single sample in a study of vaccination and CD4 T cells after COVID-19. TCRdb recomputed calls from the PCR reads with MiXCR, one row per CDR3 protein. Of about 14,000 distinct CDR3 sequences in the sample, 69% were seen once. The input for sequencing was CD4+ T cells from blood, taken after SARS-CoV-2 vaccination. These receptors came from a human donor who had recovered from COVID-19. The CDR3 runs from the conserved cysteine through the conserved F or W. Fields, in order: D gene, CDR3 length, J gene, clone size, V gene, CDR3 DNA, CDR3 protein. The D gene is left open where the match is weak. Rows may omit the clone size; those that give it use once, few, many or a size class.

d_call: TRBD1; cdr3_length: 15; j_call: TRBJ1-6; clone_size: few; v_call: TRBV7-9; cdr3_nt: TGTGCCAGCAGCATCCACAGGGACAGTAATTCACCCCTCCACTTT; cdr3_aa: CASSIHRDSNSPLHF
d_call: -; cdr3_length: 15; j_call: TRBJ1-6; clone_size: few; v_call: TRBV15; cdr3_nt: TGTGCCACCAGCCCAGGGAGGTTGAACAATTCACCCCTCCACTTT; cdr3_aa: CATSPGRLNNSPLHF
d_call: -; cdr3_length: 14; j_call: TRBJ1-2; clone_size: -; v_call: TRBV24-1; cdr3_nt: TGTGCCACCAGTGATTTTCCCACACACTATGGCTACACCTTC; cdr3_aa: CATSDFPTHYGYTF
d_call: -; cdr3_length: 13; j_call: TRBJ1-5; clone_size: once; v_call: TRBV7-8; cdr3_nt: TGTGCCAGCAGCTTAGCGCTATATCAGCCCCAGCATTTT; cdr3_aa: CASSLALYQPQHF
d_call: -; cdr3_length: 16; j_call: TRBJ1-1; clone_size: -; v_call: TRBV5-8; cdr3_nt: TGTGCCAGCAGCTTGCAGTTCGGGGATATGAACACTGAAGCTTTCTTT; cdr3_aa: CASSLQFGDMNTEAFF
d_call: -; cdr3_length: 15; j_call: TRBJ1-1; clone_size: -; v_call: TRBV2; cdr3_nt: TGTGCCAGCAGTGACGGGCAGGGTGGAACCGGTGAAGCTTTCTTT; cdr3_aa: CASSDGQGGTGEAFF
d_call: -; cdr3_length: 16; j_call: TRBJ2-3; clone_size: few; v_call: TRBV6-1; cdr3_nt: TGTGCCAGCAGACCACTCGACAGCCCGGGGACAGATACGCAGTATTTT; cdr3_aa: CASRPLDSPGTDTQYF
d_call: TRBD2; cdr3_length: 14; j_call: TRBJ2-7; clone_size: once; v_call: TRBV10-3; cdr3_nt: TGTGCCATCAAAGGGACTAGCGGGAGTAGCGAGCAGTACTTC; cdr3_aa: CAIKGTSGSSEQYF
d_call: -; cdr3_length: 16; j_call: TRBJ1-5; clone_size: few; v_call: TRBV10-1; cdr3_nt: TGCGCCAGCATGCGGAGATGGGGCGCAGGCAATCAGCCCCAGCATTTT; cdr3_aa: CASMRRWGAGNQPQHF
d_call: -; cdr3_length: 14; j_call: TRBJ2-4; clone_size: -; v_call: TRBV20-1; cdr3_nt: TGCAGTGCTACGGCCCCTGGGGCCAAAAACATTCAGTACTTC; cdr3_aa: CSATAPGAKNIQYF
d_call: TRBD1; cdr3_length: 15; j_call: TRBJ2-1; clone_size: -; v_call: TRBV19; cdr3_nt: TGTGCCAGTAGTAGACAGGGCGAAGGCTACAATGAGCAGTTCTTC; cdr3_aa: CASSRQGEGYNEQFF
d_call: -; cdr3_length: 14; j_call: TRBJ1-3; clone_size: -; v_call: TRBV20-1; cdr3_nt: TGCAGTGCCCTCCCCAGGTCCTCTGGAAACACCATATATTTT; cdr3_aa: CSALPRSSGNTIYF
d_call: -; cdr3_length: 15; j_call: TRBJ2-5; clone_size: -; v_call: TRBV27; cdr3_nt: TGTGCCAGCAAACGGCATTACAGGGATGAAGAGACCCAGTACTTC; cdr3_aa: CASKRHYRDEETQYF
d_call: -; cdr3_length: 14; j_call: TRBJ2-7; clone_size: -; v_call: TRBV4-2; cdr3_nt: TGTGCCAGCAGCCCGTCTAGACAGAACTACGAGCAGTACTTC; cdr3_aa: CASSPSRQNYEQYF
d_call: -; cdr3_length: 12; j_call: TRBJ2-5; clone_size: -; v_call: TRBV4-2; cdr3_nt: TGTGCCAGCAGCCAAGGTCAAGAGACCCAGTACTTC; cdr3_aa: CASSQGQETQYF
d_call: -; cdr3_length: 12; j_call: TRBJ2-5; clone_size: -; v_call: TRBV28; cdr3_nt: TGTGCCAGCAGTCCCCCCCAAGAGACCCAGTACTTC; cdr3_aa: CASSPPQETQYF
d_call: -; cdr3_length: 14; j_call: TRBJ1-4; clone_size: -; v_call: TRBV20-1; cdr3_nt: TGCAGTGCTAGAGTCTTGGGGGCCGATGAAAAACTGTTTTTT; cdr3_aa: CSARVLGADEKLFF